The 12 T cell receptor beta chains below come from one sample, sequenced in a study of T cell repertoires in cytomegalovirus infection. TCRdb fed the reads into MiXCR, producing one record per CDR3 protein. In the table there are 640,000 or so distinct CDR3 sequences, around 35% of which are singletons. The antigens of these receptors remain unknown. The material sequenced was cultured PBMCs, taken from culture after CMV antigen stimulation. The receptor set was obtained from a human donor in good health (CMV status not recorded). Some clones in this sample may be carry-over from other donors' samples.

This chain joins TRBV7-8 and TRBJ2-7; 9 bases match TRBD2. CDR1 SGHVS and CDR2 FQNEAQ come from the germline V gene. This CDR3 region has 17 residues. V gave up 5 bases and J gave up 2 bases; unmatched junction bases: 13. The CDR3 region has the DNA TGTGCCAGCAGCAATGAGGGCCGCGGGAGGGGGGCCTACGAGCAGTACTTC. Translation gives CASSNEGRGRGAYEQYF.

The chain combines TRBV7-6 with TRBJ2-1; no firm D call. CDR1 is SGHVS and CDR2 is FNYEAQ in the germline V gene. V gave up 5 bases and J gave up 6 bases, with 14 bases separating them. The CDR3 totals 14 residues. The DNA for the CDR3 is TGTGCCAGCAGCAGCGAGGCAGCTGGCAATGAGCAGTTCTTC. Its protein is CASSSEAAGNEQFF.

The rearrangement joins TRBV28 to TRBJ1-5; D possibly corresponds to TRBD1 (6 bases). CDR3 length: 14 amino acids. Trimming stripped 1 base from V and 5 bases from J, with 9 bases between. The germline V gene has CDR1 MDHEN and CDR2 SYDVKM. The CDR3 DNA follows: TGTGCCAGCAGTTTATCACAGGGCCATCAGCCCCAGCATTTT. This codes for CASSLSQGHQPQHF.

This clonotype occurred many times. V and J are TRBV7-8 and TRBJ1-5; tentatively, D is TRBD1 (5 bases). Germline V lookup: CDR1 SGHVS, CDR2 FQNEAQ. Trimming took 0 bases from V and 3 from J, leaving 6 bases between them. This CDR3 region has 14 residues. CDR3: CASSLAGANQPQHF. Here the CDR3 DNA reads TGTGCCAGCAGCTTAGCAGGGGCCAATCAGCCCCAGCATTTT.

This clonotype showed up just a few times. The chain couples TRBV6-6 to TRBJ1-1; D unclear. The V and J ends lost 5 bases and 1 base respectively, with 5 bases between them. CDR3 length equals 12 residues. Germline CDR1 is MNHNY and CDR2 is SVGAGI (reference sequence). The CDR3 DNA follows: TGTGCCAGCAGTACCCCGAACACTGAAGCTTTCTTT. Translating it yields CASSTPNTEAFF.

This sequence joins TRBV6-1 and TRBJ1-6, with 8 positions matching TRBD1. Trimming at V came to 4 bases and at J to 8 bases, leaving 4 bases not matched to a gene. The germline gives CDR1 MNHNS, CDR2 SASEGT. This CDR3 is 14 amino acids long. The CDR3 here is CASSGTGRDSPLHF. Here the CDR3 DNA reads TGTGCCAGCAGTGGGACAGGGAGGGATTCACCCCTCCACTTT.

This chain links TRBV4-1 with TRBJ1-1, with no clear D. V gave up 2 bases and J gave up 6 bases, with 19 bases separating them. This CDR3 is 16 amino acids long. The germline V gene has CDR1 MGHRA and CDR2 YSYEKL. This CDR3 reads CASSQQTLFPRPEAFF. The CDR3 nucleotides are TGCGCCAGCAGCCAACAGACCCTTTTCCCGCGCCCTGAAGCTTTCTTT.

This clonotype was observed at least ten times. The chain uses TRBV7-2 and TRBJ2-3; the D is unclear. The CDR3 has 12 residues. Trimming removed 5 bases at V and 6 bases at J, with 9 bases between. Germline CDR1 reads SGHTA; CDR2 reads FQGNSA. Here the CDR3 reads CASSPQMDTQYF. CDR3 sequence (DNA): TGTGCCAGCAGCCCGCAGATGGATACGCAGTATTTT.

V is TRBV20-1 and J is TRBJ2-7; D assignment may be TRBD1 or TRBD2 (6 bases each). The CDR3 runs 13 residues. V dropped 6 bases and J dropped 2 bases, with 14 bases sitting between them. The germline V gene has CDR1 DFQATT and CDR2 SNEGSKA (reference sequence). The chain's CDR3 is CSALRGGPYEQYF. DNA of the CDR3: TGCAGTGCCCTCCGAGGGGGGCCCTACGAGCAGTACTTC.

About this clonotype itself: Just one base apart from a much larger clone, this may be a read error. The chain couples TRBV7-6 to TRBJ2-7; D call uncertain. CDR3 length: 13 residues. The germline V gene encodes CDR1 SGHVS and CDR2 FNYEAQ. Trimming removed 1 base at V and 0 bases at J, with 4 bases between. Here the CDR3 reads CASSLEFSYEQYF. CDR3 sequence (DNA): TGTGCCAGCAGCTTAGAGTTCTCCTACGAGCAGTACTTC.

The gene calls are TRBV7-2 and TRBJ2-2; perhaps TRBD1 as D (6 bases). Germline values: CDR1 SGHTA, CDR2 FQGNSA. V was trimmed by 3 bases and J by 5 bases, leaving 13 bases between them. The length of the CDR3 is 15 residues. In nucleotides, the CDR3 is TGTGCCAGCAGCTTGGGCCGCAGGGGTACCGGGGAGCTGTTTTTT. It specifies CASSLGRRGTGELFF.

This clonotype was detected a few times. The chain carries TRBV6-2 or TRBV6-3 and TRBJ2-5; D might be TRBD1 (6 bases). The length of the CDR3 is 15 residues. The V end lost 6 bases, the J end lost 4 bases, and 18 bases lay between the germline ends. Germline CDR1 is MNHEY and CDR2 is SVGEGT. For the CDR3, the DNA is TGTGCCAGCAGCGGTTTCGAGGGGGACCGAGAGACCCAGTACTTC. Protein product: CASSGFEGDRETQYF.